This TCR beta chain was identified during a study of blood T cell repertoires in COVID-19. The wider study: Researchers got acute and convalescent COVID-19 samples from the United States, Italy and Spain. The analysed material was cDNA or gDNA that came from T cells, B-cell-depleted T cells, or PBMCs.

The protocol was immunoSEQ multiplex PCR, while the TCRdb copy is restricted to in-frame clones and leaves out a portion. The sample records a few hundred thousand clones, 80% to 90% being singletons. Germline V gene lookup returns CDR1 MNHNY and CDR2 SVGAGI (reference sequence). Trimming shortened V by 7 bases and J by 5 bases, and 14 bases separated the two germline ends. This CDR3 contains 13 residues. Participants spanned ages roughly 18 to 90 years and resided in 20 to 30 US areas. Each participant's cohort was designated according to participant-reported clinical history. This clonotype was obtained from a man between 25 and 39 years old who had recovered from COVID-19. Sequencing was done on a sample of PBMCs or T cells enriched from blood (not recorded which). The V gene is TRBV6-6, the J gene TRBJ1-2; maybe TRBD1 (6 bases). CDR3 amino acids: CASNSDRQYGYTF. The CDR3 DNA follows: TGTGCCAGCAATAGTGACAGGCAGTATGGCTACACCTTC.